The entry below describes one T cell receptor beta chain. Its target is unknown. This record belongs to a study of vaccination effects on CD4 cells after COVID-19. Looking at the study overall: Either the mRNA-1273 or the BNT162b2 vaccine was given to participants as two doses. The study's findings and limits: Marked clonal contraction of both clone types appeared late after vaccination.

Sequenced by immunoSEQ multiplex PCR; TCRdb stores in-frame clones only, minus some. This sample has 50,000 to 65,000 clones, with 65% to 90% found just once. Sequencing was preceded by expansion of antigen-specific CD4+ T cells with viral peptide pools in the ViraFEST assay. Culture proceeded for roughly ten days, and CD4+ T cells were then isolated. Trimming cost V 0 bases and J 0 bases, with 8 bases left between them. The CDR3 sequence is 15 residues long. The germline gives CDR1 SGHRS, CDR2 YFSETQ. The chain has TRBV5-1 and TRBJ2-3, with no clear D. The receptor was isolated from a human donor who received a COVID-19 vaccine. Specimen: CD4+ T cells from PBMCs cultured with HCoV-229E spike peptides, collected before COVID-19 vaccination. CDR3 protein: CASSLVAASTDTQYF. The CDR3 DNA follows: TGCGCCAGCAGCTTGGTGGCAGCCAGCACAGATACGCAGTATTTT. Based on the CDR3 plus reference TRBV5-1 and TRBJ2-3, the full variable domain is KAGVTQTPRYLIKTRGQQVTLSCSPISGHRSVSWYQQTPGQGLQFLFEYFSETQRNKGNFPGRFSGRQFSNSRSEMNVSTLELGDSALYLCASSLVAASTDTQYFGPGTRLTVL.